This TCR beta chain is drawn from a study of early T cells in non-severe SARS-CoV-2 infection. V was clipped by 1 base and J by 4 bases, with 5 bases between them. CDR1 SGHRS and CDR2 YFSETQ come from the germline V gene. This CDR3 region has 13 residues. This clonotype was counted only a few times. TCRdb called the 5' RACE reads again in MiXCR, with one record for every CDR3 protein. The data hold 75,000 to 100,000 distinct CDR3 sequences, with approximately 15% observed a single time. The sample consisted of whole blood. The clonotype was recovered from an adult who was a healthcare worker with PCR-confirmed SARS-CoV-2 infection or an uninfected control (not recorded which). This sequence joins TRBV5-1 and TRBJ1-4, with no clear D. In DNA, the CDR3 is TGCGCCAGCAGCTTGCCTAATAATGAAAAACTGTTTTTT. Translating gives CASSLPNNEKLFF.